Sequencing of this T cell receptor beta chain was carried out in a study of siplizumab effects on memory and regulatory T cells (dated by TCRdb to the late 2010s). For the wider study: The effect of the anti-CD2 antibody siplizumab on alloreactive T-cell subsets was examined in allogeneic mixed lymphocyte reactions constructed from human PBMCs.

Sorted unstimulated T cells and proliferating T cells recovered from mixed lymphocyte reactions were subjected to TCRbeta CDR3 sequencing. Fresh whole blood from roughly ten HLA-typed healthy donors was used to isolate PBMCs. What the authors observed across the whole study: The cumulative frequency of alloreactive sequences traceable to unstimulated CD4+ memory T cells was significantly reduced by siplizumab. Because sequences below about 10^-5 frequency were poorly captured, only a minor fraction of alloreactive clones could be mapped to unstimulated subsets. Among mappable alloreactive CD4+ clones, the Treg-derived fraction averaged around 63% with siplizumab versus 25% to 30% in control reactions. Roughly 75-97% of proliferating CD4+ or CD8+ clones could not be assigned a naive or memory phenotype. Whether proliferating Tregs from siplizumab cultures were suppressive was not functionally confirmed. Unstimulated naive T cells appeared more diverse than memory T cells, and naive cells seemed to contribute substantially to the alloresponse.

The V end gives up 0 bases and the J end 8 bases, leaving 7 bases in the junction not matched to a gene. The CDR3, from cysteine to phenylalanine, totals 16 residues. The sequence is cut down to CDR3 DNA, 48 bases in frame from base 1. Taken from the germline V gene, the CDR1 and CDR2 loops are MRHNA and SNTAGT. The library was produced with the immunoSEQ multiplex PCR assay. Around 94,000 TCR templates per sample were assayed on the deep sequencing platform. Genomic DNA extracted from sorted T cells was used for TCRbeta CDR3 sequencing. On the study's bioinformatics: The R programming language was used for the clonal analysis of the TCRbeta CDR3 data. Alloreactive CD4+ and CD8+ clones were defined by comparing unstimulated samples with post-reaction CFSE-low samples. Regulatory or non-regulatory origin was assigned to alloreactive CD4+ clones by matching of sequences to sorted unstimulated Treg and non-Treg repertoires. TCRdb holds this immuneACCESS table with in-frame rearrangements only. Some clones are missing; in checked studies, unresolved V genes explain under half, and the rest has no known cause. V and J calls and clone size come straight from that table; D and trimming were deduced from the DNA. This sample is represented by about 87,000 clones; 90% of them were singletons. The ten largest clones take up around 15% of the sample.

On this clone: Its antigen is currently not known. No much larger clone is present one base from it, and per-base qualities are unavailable.

The rearranged chain carries TRBV6-4 and TRBJ2-1, with 10 bases matching TRBD1. Material for sequencing was CD4+ T cells sorted from blood. This clonotype was sampled from a human donor in good health. The DNA sequence reads TGTGCCAGCAGTGACTCGATGGGGACAGGGGTGGATGAGCAGTTCTTC. It is translated as CASSDSMGTGVDEQFF.